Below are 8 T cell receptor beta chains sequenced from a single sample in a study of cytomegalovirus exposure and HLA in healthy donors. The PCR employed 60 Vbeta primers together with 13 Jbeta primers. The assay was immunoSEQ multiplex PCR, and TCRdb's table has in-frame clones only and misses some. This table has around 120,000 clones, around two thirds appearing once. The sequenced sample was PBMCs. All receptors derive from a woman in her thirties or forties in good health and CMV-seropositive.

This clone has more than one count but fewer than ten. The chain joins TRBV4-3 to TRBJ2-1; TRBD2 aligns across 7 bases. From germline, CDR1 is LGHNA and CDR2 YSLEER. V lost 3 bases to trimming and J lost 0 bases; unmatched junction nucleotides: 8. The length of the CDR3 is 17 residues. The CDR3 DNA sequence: TGCGCCAGCAGCCAGGACTTTGGCGGGAGCTCCTACAATGAGCAGTTCTTC. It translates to CASSQDFGGSSYNEQFF.

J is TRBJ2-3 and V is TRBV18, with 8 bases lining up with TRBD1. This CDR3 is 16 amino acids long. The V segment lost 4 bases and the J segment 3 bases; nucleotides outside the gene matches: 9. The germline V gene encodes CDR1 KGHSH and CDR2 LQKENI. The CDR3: CASSRQAGQVTDTQYF. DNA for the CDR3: TGTGCCAGCTCACGTCAGGCGGGACAGGTAACAGATACGCAGTATTTT.

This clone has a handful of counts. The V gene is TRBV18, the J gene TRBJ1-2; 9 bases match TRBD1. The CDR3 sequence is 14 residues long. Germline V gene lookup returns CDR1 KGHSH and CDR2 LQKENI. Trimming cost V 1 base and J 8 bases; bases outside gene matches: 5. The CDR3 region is CASSPRQGEWGYTF. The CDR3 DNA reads TGTGCCAGCTCACCACGACAGGGGGAGTGGGGCTACACCTTC.

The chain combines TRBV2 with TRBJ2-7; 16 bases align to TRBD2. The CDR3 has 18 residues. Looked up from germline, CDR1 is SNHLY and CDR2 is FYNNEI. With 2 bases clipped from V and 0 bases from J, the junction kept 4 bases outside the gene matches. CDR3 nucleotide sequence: TGTGCCAGCAGTGAACCGGGACTAGCGGGAGGGAGCTCCTACGAGCAGTACTTC. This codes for CASSEPGLAGGSSYEQYF.

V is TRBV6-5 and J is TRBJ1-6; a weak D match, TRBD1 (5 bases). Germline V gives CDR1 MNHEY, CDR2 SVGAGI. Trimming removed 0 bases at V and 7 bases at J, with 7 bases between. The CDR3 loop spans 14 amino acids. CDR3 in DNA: TGTGCCAGCAGTTACTCGACAGCCAATTCACCCCTCCACTTT. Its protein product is CASSYSTANSPLHF.

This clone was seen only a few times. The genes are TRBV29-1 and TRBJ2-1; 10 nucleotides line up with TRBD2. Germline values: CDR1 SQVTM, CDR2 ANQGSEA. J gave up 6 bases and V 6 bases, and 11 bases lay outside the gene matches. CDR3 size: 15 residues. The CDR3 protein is CSVDHLAGVRNEQFF. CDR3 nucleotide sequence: TGCAGCGTAGACCACCTAGCGGGAGTCCGCAATGAGCAGTTCTTC.

In nucleotides, the CDR3 is TGTGCCAGCAGCCAAGAAGGGGCCAGCCAGGCCTACAATGAGCAGTTCTTC. Its protein is CASSQEGASQAYNEQFF. The chain uses TRBV14 and TRBJ2-1, with D maybe TRBD1 (5 bases). CDR3 size: 17 residues. CDR1 and CDR2 (germline): SGHDN, FVKESK. Trimming pared 0 bases from V and 2 bases from J, leaving 14 bases between.

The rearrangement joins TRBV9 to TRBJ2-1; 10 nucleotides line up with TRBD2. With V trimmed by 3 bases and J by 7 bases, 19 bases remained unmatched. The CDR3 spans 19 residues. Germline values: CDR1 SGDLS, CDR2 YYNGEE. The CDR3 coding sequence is TGTGCCAGCAGCGCAACCCTAGGGGGAATAGCGGGAGGTGGGAATGAGCAGTTCTTC. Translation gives CASSATLGGIAGGGNEQFF.